This is a list of T cell receptor beta chains from one sample in a study of glioma-infiltrating T cells. From the multiplex PCR reads, TCRdb called clonotypes with MiXCR, one entry per CDR3 protein. The repertoire holds about 210,000 distinct CDR3 sequences, approximately 30% seen once, with 20% to 25% in the top ten. Material for sequencing was glioma tissue, nonneoplastic brain tissue, or PBMCs (not recorded which). Receptor source: a human donor with low-grade glioma or glioblastoma, undergoing nonglioma brain surgery, or in good health (not recorded which). Each CDR3 is given with its conserved first and last residue. D genes are given only for firm matches. Where a row states a size, it is once, few, many or the class of an expanded clone; other rows omit it.

>TRBV4-2|TRBJ1-3|.|many
TGTGCCAGCAGCCAAGGGGATACTGGAAACACCATATATTTT
CASSQGDTGNTIYF
>TRBV7-9|TRBJ2-3|.|many
TGTGCCAGCAGCTTAGGGGGCCGCGATACGCAGTATTTT
CASSLGGRDTQYF
>TRBV10-3|TRBJ1-6|TRBD1|.
TGTGCCATCAGACCGGGACAGGCAACCTATAATTCACCCCTCCACTTT
CAIRPGQATYNSPLHF
>TRBV27|TRBJ1-2|TRBD1|.
TGTGCCAGCAACCCACGGACAGGGGAGGGCTACACCTTC
CASNPRTGEGYTF
>TRBV20-1|TRBJ2-3|.|many
TGCAGTCGAGAGGGAGTCGGCACAGATACGCAGTATTTT
CSREGVGTDTQYF
>TRBV7-9|TRBJ1-6|.|many
TGTGCCAGCAGCTGGGGGAATTCACCCCTCCACTTT
CASSWGNSPLHF
>TRBV5-1|TRBJ2-5|TRBD1|.
TGCGCCAGCAGCCTTACGACAGGGCAGGAGACCCAGTACTTC
CASSLTTGQETQYF
>TRBV6-5|TRBJ2-1|.|many
TGTGCCAGCAGTTACCGGGGTACAGGGCCGAGCTCCTACAATGAGCAGTTCTTC
CASSYRGTGPSSYNEQFF
>TRBV3-1|TRBJ2-7|.|many
TGTGCCAGCAGCCAATTCTCCGGTGCCTACGAGCAGTACTTC
CASSQFSGAYEQYF
>TRBV7-2|TRBJ2-3|.|.
TGTGCCAGCAGCCCGGGACCCTATCAGTATTTT
CASSPGPYQYF
>TRBV4-1|TRBJ1-1|TRBD1|many
TGCGCCAGCAGCCAAAGACCGCAGGGGGCTTTGACTGAAGCTTTCTTT
CASSQRPQGALTEAFF
>TRBV7-2|TRBJ2-2|.|many
TGTGCCAGCAGCTTAGCGGGGTCCAACACCGGGGAGCTGTTTTTT
CASSLAGSNTGELFF
>TRBV7-2|TRBJ2-3|TRBD1|many
TGTGCCAGCAGCTTAGTGACAGGGGCGCAGTATTTT
CASSLVTGAQYF
>TRBV20-1|TRBJ2-2|TRBD2|many
TGCAGTGCTAGAGCGACTAGCTTGTACACCGGGGAGCTGTTTTTT
CSARATSLYTGELFF
>TRBV4-1|TRBJ1-4|.|few
TGCGCCAGCAGCCAAATCCCTACGGCTGAAAAACTGTTTTTT
CASSQIPTAEKLFF
>TRBV2|TRBJ2-3|TRBD2|many
TGTGCCAGCAGTCGACTAGCGGGATTGGTAGCAGATACGCAGTATTTT
CASSRLAGLVADTQYF
>TRBV20-1|TRBJ2-1|TRBD2|many
TGCAGTGCTGGAGCGGGAGACGGGAATGAGCAGTTCTTC
CSAGAGDGNEQFF
>TRBV2|TRBJ2-5|TRBD1|many
TGTGCCAGCAGTGACCCGGACAGGGGCCAAGAGACCCAGTACTTC
CASSDPDRGQETQYF
>TRBV6-1|TRBJ2-1|.|.
TGTGCCAGCAACGAACTCACAGGGGGGGCCTATGAGCAGTTCTTC
CASNELTGGAYEQFF
>TRBV20-1|TRBJ2-6|.|many
TGCAGTGCTAGCCCCCCGGAATCTGGGGCCAACGTCCTGACTTTC
CSASPPESGANVLTF
>TRBV20-1|TRBJ2-1|.|many
TGCAGTGCTAGAAACCCGCAGGGAGGCAATGAGCAGTTCTTC
CSARNPQGGNEQFF
>TRBV28|TRBJ1-1|.|.
TGTGCCAGCAGTTTAAGCAACACTAAAGCTCTCTTT
CASSLSNTKALF
>TRBV20-1|TRBJ1-2|.|many
TGCAGTGCTAGAGATCACTCCTATGGCTACACCTTC
CSARDHSYGYTF
>TRBV28|TRBJ2-5|.|many
TGTGCCAGCAGTTTTTTAGAGACCCAGTACTTC
CASSFLETQYF
>TRBV18|TRBJ2-4|.|.
TGTGCCAGCTCACCAGGAGCCGGGACAACCCTAAACATTCAGTACTTC
CASSPGAGTTLNIQYF
>TRBV11-1|TRBJ2-1|.|many
TGTGCCAGCAGCTTAGGGCACCAAGCAAATGAGCAGTTCTTC
CASSLGHQANEQFF
>TRBV4-1|TRBJ2-6|.|few
TGCGCCAGCAGCCGCCCCACCGGGTTAACGGGGGCCAACGTCCTGACTTTC
CASSRPTGLTGANVLTF
>TRBV7-9|TRBJ2-2|TRBD2|many
TGTGCCAGCAGCGGACTAGCGGGTTACACCGGGGAGCTGTTTTTT
CASSGLAGYTGELFF
>TRBV12-3/TRBV12-4|TRBJ2-5|.|many
TGTGCCAGCAGCTTAGGGCAGGGTAGAGAGACCCAGTACTTC
CASSLGQGRETQYF
>TRBV19|TRBJ1-5|TRBD1|many
TGTGCCAGTAGTTCTGGGACAGTTGAACAGCCCCAGCATTTT
CASSSGTVEQPQHF
>TRBV20-1|TRBJ1-1|.|.
TGCAGTGCTAGCCGGGGACAATTCACTGAAGCTTTCTTT
CSASRGQFTEAFF
>TRBV20-1|TRBJ1-1|.|.
TGCAGGGGGAGAGTAGGGAACACTGAAGCTTTCTTT
CRGRVGNTEAFF
>TRBV15|TRBJ2-6|.|many
TGTGCCACCAGCAGTGGGTACTCTGGGGCCAACGTCCTGACTTTC
CATSSGYSGANVLTF
>TRBV7-8|TRBJ1-1|.|many
TGTGCCAGCAGCTTAATGTACACTGAAGCTTTCTTT
CASSLMYTEAFF
>TRBV7-3|TRBJ2-5|.|.
TGTGCCAGCAGCTTAAACCGCGACGAGCGGCAGTACTTC
CASSLNRDERQYF
>TRBV20-1|TRBJ2-7|TRBD2|.
TGCAGTGCTAGAGATGGCGGCGCGACTAGCGGGAGATACGAGCAGTACTTC
CSARDGGATSGRYEQYF
>TRBV20-1|TRBJ1-2|.|.
TGCAGTGCTGGAGTTCTTACCTATGGCTCCACCTTC
CSAGVLTYGSTF
>TRBV12-3/TRBV12-4|TRBJ2-5|.|few
TGTGCCAGCAAACAGGGTGCTCAAGAGACCCAGTACTTC
CASKQGAQETQYF
>TRBV4-3|TRBJ2-2|TRBD1|many
TGCGCCAGCAGCTACTTACAGGGGGCGCCCGGGGAGCTGTTTTTT
CASSYLQGAPGELFF
>TRBV7-2|TRBJ1-1|.|many
TGTGCCAGCAGCTCACAGGCACGGAGGGACACTGAAGCTTTCTTT
CASSSQARRDTEAFF
>TRBV6-9|TRBJ2-7|TRBD2|.
TGTGCCAGCAGTTCCGGGACTAGCGGACCGGCCTACGAGCAGTACTTC
CASSSGTSGPAYEQYF
>TRBV6-1|TRBJ1-2|TRBD1|many
TGTGCCAGCAGTGACGGACAGGGACATGGCTACACCTTC
CASSDGQGHGYTF
>TRBV24-1|TRBJ2-7|.|many
TGTGCCGCCAGTAGACCCGGGAGCTACGAGCAGTACTTC
CAASRPGSYEQYF
>TRBV5-4|TRBJ2-7|.|few
TGTGCCTTCACCGTCCGGTCGAGCTCCTACGAGCAGTACTTC
CAFTVRSSSYEQYF
>TRBV2|TRBJ2-2|.|.
TGTGCCAGCAGTTTACAGGGAACCGGGGAGCTGTCTTTT
CASSLQGTGELSF
>TRBV6-1|TRBJ1-3|.|many
TGTGCCAGCAGGGGGCAAGCGGCAGGCGCTACAAACACCATATATTTT
CASRGQAAGATNTIYF
>TRBV28|TRBJ2-7|.|many
TGTGCCAGCAGTTTAGAAGGGAATCTGTACGAGCAGTACTTC
CASSLEGNLYEQYF